Shown below are 9 T cell receptor beta chains from a single sample sequenced in a study of regulatory T cells in long-lasting Graves disease. The time point is: newly diagnosed GD, antithyroid drugs for less than 3 months. PBMC-derived RNA was used for the TCR library. The authors built TCR beta libraries using iRepertoire HTBI primers and Arm-PCR of CDR3 regions. TCRdb re-called the multiplex PCR reads with MiXCR, one entry per CDR3 protein. Of about 240,000 distinct CDR3 sequences listed, over 20% were seen once; the top ten hold about 15%. Sequenced material: peripheral blood mononuclear cells (PBMCs), taken at new diagnosis, from a patient treated with antithyroid drugs. The receptors were gathered from a female donor with Graves disease.

This clonotype has a handful of counts. CDR3 protein: CASSTGGFAGNTIYF. The CDR3 nucleotides are TGTGCCAGTAGCACAGGGGGCTTCGCTGGAAACACCATATATTTT. The chain links TRBV19 to TRBJ1-3; TRBD1 matches at 9 bases. The ends lost 6 bases at V and 2 bases at J; junction bases unmatched: 5. The CDR3 has 15 amino acids. Germline assignment: CDR1 LNHDA and CDR2 SQIVND (reference sequence).

There are many counts of this clonotype. The chain combines TRBV15 with TRBJ2-5; D call uncertain. The CDR3 spans 15 residues. V lost 0 bases to trimming and J lost 0 bases, with 8 bases between them. The germline V gene has CDR1 LNHNV and CDR2 YYDKDF (reference sequence). For the CDR3, the DNA is TGTGCCACCAGCAGAGATCGTGCCCACCAAGAGACCCAGTACTTC. It specifies CATSRDRAHQETQYF.

The chain links TRBV10-1 to TRBJ2-2; no clear D. The CDR3 consists of 12 residues. Trimming stripped 6 bases from V and 8 bases from J, with 10 bases between. Germline CDR1 reads WNHNN; CDR2 reads SYGVQD (reference sequence). CDR3 residues: CASSKPAGELFF. CDR3 bases: TGCGCCAGCAGCAAGCCCGCTGGGGAGCTGTTTTTT.

This clonotype was seen ten or more times. This chain joins TRBV28 and TRBJ1-2; TRBD1 matches at 9 bases. This CDR3 region has 15 residues. V lost 6 bases, J lost 5 bases, and 10 bases stayed unmatched. Germline CDR1 is MDHEN and CDR2 is SYDVKM. CDR3 loop: CASRYLGQGTYGYTF. The CDR3 DNA reads as TGTGCCAGCAGGTACCTGGGACAGGGAACTTATGGCTACACCTTC.

There are a few counts of this clonotype. The chain has TRBV19 and TRBJ2-7; TRBD2 might be the D (7 bases). V lost 9 bases to trimming and J lost 7 bases, with 19 bases between them. CDR1 and CDR2 (germline): LNHDA, SQIVND (reference sequence). CDR3 length equals 13 residues. CDR3 sequence reads: CASGGPVKREQYF. Written as DNA, the CDR3 is TGTGCCAGCGGGGGGCCGGTGAAGCGGGAGCAGTACTTC.

This clonotype was found many times. The chain employs TRBV3-1 and TRBJ1-2; perhaps TRBD1 as D (6 bases). V lost 7 bases and J lost 6, with 18 bases in between. CDR1 and CDR2 (germline): LGHDT, YNNKEL (reference sequence). The CDR3 loop spans 14 amino acids. Here the CDR3 DNA reads TGTGCCAGCACCCTCAGCGGGGGGCTCAATGGCTACACCTTC. This sequence encodes CASTLSGGLNGYTF. The variable domain in full, with the rest retrieved from reference TRBV3-1 and TRBJ1-2, is DTAVSQTPKYLVTQMGNDKSIKCEQNLGHDTMYWYKQDSKKFLKIMFSYNNKELIINETVPNRFSPKSPDKAHLNLHINSLELGDSAVYFCASTLSGGLNGYTFGSGTRLTVV.

A note on this clonotype: This may be a read error: a much more frequent sequence differs by one nucleotide. The chain is built from TRBV20-1 and TRBJ2-5; 7 positions agree with TRBD2. CDR3 length: 15 amino acids. Germline CDR1 DFQATT, CDR2 SNEGSKA (reference sequence). CDR3 in DNA: TGCAGTGGGGCTGGTAGCGGGCCCGACCAAGAGACCCTGTACTTC. Translation gives CSGAGSGPDQETLYF.

The rearrangement joins TRBV11-3 to TRBJ1-2; weak D call: TRBD1 (6 bases). Germline lookup yields CDR1 SGHNT and CDR2 YENEEA. V gave up 10 bases and J gave up 5 bases, with 17 bases separating them. This CDR3 has 13 amino acids. The CDR3 DNA reads as TGTGCCACCACGGACAGTTCAGGGTATGGCTACACCTTC. Amino acids: CATTDSSGYGYTF.

This clonotype appeared a few times. The junction departs from the called germline gene at one end, perhaps through a read error. The genes are TRBV9 and TRBJ2-3, with D possibly being TRBD1 (5 bases). Germline V lookup: CDR1 SGDLS, CDR2 YYNGEE. The CDR3 extends over 17 amino acids. The CDR3, as DNA: TGTGCCAGCAGCCAACCCCGGTCACAGGAAAACACAGGTACGCAGTATTTT. Its translation: CASSQPRSQENTGTQYF.